This TCR beta chain was captured in a study of spatial heterogeneity in lung cancer. This CDR3 is 14 amino acids long. Germline V gives CDR1 SEHNR, CDR2 FQNEAQ (reference sequence). The V gene lost 0 bases and the J gene lost 2 bases, with 8 bases spanning the gap. TCR cDNA molecules each had a unique molecular identifier. One entry per CDR3 protein results from TCRdb running MiXCR on the 5' RACE reads. This sample has about 85,000 distinct CDR3 sequences, with approximately 21% found just once. Documented time point: sample taken at primary tumor resection. Whole RNA, isolated from tumor, nontumor lung or frozen PBMC, was sequenced without prior sorting. Whole-study findings and limits: Compared with follow-up, resection was when ubiquitous expanded tumor TCRs appeared in blood more.

Concerning this clonotype itself: The antigen remains undetermined.

The rearrangement joins TRBV7-9 to TRBJ2-7; a possible D gene is TRBD1 (6 bases). Sequenced here: PBMCs, sampled at surgery. The receptor comes from a male donor with early-stage non-small cell lung cancer. CDR3 sequence: CASSLAWGPYEQYF. The DNA for the CDR3 is TGTGCCAGCAGCTTAGCGTGGGGGCCCTACGAGCAGTACTTC.